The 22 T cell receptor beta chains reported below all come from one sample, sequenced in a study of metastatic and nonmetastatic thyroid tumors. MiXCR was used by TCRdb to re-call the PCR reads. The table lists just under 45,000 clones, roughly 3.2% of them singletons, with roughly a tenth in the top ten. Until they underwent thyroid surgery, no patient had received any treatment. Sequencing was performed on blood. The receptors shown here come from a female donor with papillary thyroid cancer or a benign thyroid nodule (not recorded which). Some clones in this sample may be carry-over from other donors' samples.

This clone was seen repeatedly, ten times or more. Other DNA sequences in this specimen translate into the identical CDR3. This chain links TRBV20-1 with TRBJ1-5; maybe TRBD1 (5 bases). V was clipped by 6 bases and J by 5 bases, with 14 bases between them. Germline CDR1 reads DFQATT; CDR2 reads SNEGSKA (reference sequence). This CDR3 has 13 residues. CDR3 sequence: CSAPPGGDQPQHF. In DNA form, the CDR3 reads TGCAGTGCCCCCCCCGGGGGGGATCAGCCCCAGCATTTT.

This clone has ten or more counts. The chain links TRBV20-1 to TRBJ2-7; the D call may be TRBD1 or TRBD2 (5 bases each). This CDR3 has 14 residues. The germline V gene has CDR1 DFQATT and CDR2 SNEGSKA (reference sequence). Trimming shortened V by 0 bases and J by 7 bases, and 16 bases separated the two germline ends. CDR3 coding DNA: TGCAGTGCTAGAGATGCCGGGACCGGGTGGGAGCAGTACTTC. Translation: CSARDAGTGWEQYF.

The CDR3 nucleotides read TGTGCCAGTAGTATGAAGGTATTGACTGAAGCTTTCTTT. The encoded protein is CASSMKVLTEAFF. V is TRBV19 and J is TRBJ1-1; no firm D call. Germline values: CDR1 LNHDA, CDR2 SQIVND (reference sequence). This CDR3 contains 13 residues. Trimming shortened V by 3 bases and J by 5 bases, and 10 bases separated the two germline ends. Based on the CDR3 plus reference TRBV19 and TRBJ1-1, the full variable domain is DGGITQSPKYLFRKEGQNVTLSCEQNLNHDAMYWYRQDPGQGLRLIYYSQIVNDFQKGDIAEGYSVSREKKESFPLTVTSAQKNPTAFYLCASSMKVLTEAFFGQGTRLTVV.

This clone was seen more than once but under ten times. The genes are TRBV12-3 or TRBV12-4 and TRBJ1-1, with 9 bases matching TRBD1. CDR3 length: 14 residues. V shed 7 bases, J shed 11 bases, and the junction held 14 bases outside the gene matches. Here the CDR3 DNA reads TGTGCCAGCACTCTAGGACAGGGGAACAGTGATGCTTTCTTT. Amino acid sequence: CASTLGQGNSDAFF.

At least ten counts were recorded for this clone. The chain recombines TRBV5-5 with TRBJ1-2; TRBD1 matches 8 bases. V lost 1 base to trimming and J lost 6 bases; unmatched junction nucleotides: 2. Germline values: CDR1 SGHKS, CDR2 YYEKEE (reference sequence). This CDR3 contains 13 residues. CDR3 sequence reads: CASSLTGGDGYTF. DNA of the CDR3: TGTGCCAGCAGCTTGACAGGGGGGGATGGCTACACCTTC.

The DNA for the CDR3 is TGTGCCAGCAGCCGGGGACAGAATCCGAACACCGGGGAGCTGTTTTTT. Protein product: CASSRGQNPNTGELFF. V is TRBV27 and J is TRBJ2-2; 7 nucleotides line up with TRBD1. The CDR3 sequence is 16 residues long. Per the germline V gene, CDR1 is MNHEY and CDR2 is SMNVEV (reference sequence). Germline trimming cut 6 bases from V and 0 bases from J; bases unmatched to any gene: 7.

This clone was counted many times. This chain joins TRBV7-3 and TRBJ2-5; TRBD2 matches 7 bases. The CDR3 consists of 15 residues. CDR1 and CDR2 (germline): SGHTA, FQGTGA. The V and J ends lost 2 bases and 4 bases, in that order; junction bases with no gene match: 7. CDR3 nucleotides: TGTGCCAGCAGCTTAGGGTCGGGAGGTGGAGAGACCCAGTACTTC. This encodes CASSLGSGGGETQYF.

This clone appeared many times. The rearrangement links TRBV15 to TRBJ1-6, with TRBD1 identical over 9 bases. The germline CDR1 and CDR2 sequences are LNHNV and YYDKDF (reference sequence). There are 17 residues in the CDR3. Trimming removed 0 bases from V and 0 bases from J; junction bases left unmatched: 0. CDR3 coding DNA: TGTGCCACCAGCAGAGAGACAGGGGGCTCCTATAATTCACCCCTCCACTTT. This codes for CATSRETGGSYNSPLHF.

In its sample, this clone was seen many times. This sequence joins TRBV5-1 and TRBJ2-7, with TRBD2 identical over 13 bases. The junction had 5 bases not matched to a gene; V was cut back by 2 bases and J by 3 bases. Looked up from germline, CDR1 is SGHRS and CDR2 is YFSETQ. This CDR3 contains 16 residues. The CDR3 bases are TGCGCCAGCAGCTTAATCGGGACTAGCGGGAACTACGAGCAGTACTTC. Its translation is CASSLIGTSGNYEQYF.

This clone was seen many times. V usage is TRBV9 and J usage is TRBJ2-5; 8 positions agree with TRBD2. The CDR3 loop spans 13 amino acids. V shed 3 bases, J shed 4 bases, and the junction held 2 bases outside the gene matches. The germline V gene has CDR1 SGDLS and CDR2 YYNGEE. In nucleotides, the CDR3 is TGTGCCAGCAGCGACGGGACTAGAGAGACCCAGTACTTC. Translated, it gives CASSDGTRETQYF.

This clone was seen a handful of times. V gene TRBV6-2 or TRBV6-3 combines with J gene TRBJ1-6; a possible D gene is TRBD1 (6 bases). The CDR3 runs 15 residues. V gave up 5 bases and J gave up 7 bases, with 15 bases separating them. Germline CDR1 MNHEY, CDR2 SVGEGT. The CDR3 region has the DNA TGTGCCAGCAGTGTTCAGGGGTTTGGCAATTCACCCCTCCACTTT. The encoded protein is CASSVQGFGNSPLHF.

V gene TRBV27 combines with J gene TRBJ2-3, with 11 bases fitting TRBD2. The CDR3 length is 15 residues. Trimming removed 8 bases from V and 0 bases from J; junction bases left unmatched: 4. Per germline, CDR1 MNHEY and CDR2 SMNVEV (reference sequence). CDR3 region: CASHRLAGSTDTQYF. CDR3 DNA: TGTGCCAGCCATCGACTAGCGGGGAGCACAGATACGCAGTATTTT.

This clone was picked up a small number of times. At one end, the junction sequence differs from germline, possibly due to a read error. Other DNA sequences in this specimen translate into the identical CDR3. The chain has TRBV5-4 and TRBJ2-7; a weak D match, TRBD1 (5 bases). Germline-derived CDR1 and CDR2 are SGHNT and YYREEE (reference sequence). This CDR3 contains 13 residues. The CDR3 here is CASSLPGSGEQYF. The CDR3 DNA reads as TGTGCCAGCAGCTTGCCAGGGTCAGGCGAGCAATACTTC.

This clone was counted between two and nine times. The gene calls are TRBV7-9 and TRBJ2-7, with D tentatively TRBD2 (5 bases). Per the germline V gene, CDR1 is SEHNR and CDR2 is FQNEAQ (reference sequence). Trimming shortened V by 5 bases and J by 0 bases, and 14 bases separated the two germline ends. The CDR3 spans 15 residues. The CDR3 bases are TGTGCCAGCAGCCCCGGCGGTGGAGGCTCCTACGAGCAGTACTTC. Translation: CASSPGGGGSYEQYF. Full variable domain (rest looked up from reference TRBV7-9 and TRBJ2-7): DTGVSQNPRHKITKRGQNVTFRCDPISEHNRLYWYRQTLGQGPEFLTYFQNEAQLEKSRLLSDRFSAERPKGSFSTLEIQRTEQGDSAMYLCASSPGGGGSYEQYFGPGTRLTVT.

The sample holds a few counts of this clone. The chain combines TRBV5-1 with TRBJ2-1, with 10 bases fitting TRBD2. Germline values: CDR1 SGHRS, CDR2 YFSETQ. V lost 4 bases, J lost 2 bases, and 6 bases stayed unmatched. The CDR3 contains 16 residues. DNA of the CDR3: TGCGCCAGCAGCCTCCCGCTAGCGGGGGCCTACAATGAGCAGTTCTTC. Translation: CASSLPLAGAYNEQFF.

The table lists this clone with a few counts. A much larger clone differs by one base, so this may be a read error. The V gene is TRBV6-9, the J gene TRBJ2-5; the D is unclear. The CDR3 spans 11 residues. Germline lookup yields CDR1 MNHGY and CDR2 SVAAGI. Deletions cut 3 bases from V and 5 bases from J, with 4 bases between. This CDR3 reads CASSYGETQYF. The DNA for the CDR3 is TGTGCCAGCAGTTACGGCGAGACCCAGTACTTC.

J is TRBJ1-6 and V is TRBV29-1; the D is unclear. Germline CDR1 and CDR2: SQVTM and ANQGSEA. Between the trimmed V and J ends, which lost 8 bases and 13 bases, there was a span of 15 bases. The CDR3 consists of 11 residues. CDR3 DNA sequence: TGCAGCATTGGACCCAACTTCCCCCTCCACTTT. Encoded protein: CSIGPNFPLHF.

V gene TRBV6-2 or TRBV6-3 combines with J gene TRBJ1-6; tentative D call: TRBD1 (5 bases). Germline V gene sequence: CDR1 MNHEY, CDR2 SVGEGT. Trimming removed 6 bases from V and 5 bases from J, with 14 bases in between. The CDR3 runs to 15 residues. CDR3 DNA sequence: TGTGCCAGCAGGCCCCGGGGCAGAGATAATTCACCCCTCCACTTT. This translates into CASRPRGRDNSPLHF.

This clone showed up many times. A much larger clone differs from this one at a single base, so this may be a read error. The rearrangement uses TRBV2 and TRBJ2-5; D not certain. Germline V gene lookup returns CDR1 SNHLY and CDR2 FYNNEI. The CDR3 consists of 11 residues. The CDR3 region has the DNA TGTACCAGCAGTGAATGGGAGACCCAGTACTTC. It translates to CTSSEWETQYF. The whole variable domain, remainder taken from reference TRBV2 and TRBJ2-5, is EPEVTQTPSHQVTQMGQEVILRCVPISNHLYFYWYRQILGQKVEFLVSFYNNEISEKSEIFDDQFSVERPDGSNFTLKIRSTKLEDSAMYFCTSSEWETQYFGPGTRLLVL.

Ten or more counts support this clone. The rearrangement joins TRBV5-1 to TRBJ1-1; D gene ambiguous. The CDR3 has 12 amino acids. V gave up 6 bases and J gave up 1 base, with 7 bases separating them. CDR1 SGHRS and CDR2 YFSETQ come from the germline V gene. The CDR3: CASTSGNTEAFF. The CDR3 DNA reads TGCGCCAGCACGTCCGGGAACACTGAAGCTTTCTTT.

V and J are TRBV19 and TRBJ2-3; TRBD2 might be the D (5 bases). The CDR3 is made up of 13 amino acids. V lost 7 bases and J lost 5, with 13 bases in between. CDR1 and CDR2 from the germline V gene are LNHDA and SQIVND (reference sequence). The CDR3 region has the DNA TGTGCCAGTACAACTTCTGAGGGAGATACGCAGTATTTT. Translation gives CASTTSEGDTQYF.

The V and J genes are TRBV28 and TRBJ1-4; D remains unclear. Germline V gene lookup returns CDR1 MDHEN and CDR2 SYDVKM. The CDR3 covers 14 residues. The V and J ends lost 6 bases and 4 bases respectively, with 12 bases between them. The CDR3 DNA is TGTGCCAGCAGCTCCCGAGGATTTAATGAAAAACTGTTTTTT. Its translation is CASSSRGFNEKLFF.